Reported below is one TCR beta chain. The data originate from a study of CD8+ T cells in alopecia areata. CDR1 is SNHLY, CDR2 FYNNEI, per germline. The trim removed 6 bases at V and 5 bases at J, leaving 4 bases unmatched. The CDR3 runs to 13 residues. Sequencing templates came from extracted RNA that was reverse transcribed into cDNA. The protocol was immunoSEQ multiplex PCR, while the TCRdb copy is restricted to in-frame clones and leaves out a portion. The sample holds approximately 180,000 clones, approximately 67% seen once. The treatment is: oral pan-JAK inhibitor, 5-10 mg twice daily. This TCR was sampled from a human donor with alopecia areata. The chain combines TRBV2 with TRBJ1-5, with 7 bases aligning to TRBD1. The sample was CD4+ T cells sorted from blood, taken at roughly week 49, from a patient treated with tofacitinib. In DNA form, the CDR3 reads TGTGCCAGCAGACAGGGGTGGGATCAGCCCCAGCATTTT. Translating it yields CASRQGWDQPQHF.